A selection of T cell receptor beta chains follows, all from one sample in a study of blood T cells in healthy people across ages. TCRdb used MiXCR to reprocess the 5' RACE reads, holding one entry per CDR3 protein. Here the sample spans some 1.8 million distinct CDR3 sequences, approximately 39% being singletons. The sample comprised blood. These receptors were collected from a human donor in good health. Both conserved end residues are part of each CDR3. The D gene is left open where the match is weak. Only some rows state a clone size, as once, few, many or a class for expanded clones.

CDR3nt | CDR3aa | j_gene | v_gene | d_gene | abundance
TGTGCCAGTAGTAGAATGCTCGGGGGAAATGAGCAGTTCTTC | CASSRMLGGNEQFF | TRBJ2-1 | TRBV19 | . | .
TGTGCCAGCACCCAGGGGCAGGCGAATCAGCCCCAGCATTTT | CASTQGQANQPQHF | TRBJ1-5 | TRBV3-1 | . | .
TGCAGCGTTGAAGATGTAACAGAGACTAACTATGGCTACACCTTC | CSVEDVTETNYGYTF | TRBJ1-2 | TRBV29-1 | . | .
TGTGCCACCAGCAGAGATGTGGCTAGCGGGGGGATAGGAACAGATACGCAGTATTTT | CATSRDVASGGIGTDTQYF | TRBJ2-3 | TRBV15 | TRBD2 | .
TGTGCCAGCAGTGACTGGACGGAGGGAACCTACAATGAGCAGTTCTTC | CASSDWTEGTYNEQFF | TRBJ2-1 | TRBV12-3/TRBV12-4 | . | once
TGCAGCGCTGATCTTAGGCGATCCAGCGACCAGGGCTATGGCTACACCTTC | CSADLRRSSDQGYGYTF | TRBJ1-2 | TRBV29-1 | . | few
TGCAGTGCTAGATGGTCCGGGCCCGGCAAGGGGCAGTACTTC | CSARWSGPGKGQYF | TRBJ2-7 | TRBV20-1 | . | .
TGCAGCGTCTCAGGGGAAAGTCCCTACGAGCAGTACTTC | CSVSGESPYEQYF | TRBJ2-7 | TRBV29-1 | . | few
TGCGCCAGCAGCTTGCTTTCCAGGGGAACCTCCTACGAGCAGTACTTC | CASSLLSRGTSYEQYF | TRBJ2-7 | TRBV5-1 | . | .
TGTGCCAGCAGTTTTGGGACAGGGGGATTTGAAGCTTTCTTT | CASSFGTGGFEAFF | TRBJ1-1 | TRBV12-3/TRBV12-4 | TRBD1 | .
TGTGCCAGCAGTGCTCAGGGGAACACTGAAGCTTTCTTT | CASSAQGNTEAFF | TRBJ1-1 | TRBV2 | . | many
TGTGCCAGCAGCTTAGCGACTAGCGGGGGGGTTATGCAGGATGAGCAGTTCTTC | CASSLATSGGVMQDEQFF | TRBJ2-1 | TRBV7-2 | TRBD2 | .
TGCAGCGTTGTAGGATCTCACGAAAAACTGTTTTTT | CSVVGSHEKLFF | TRBJ1-4 | TRBV29-1 | . | .
TGTGCCAGCAGCGTGGGGTCGCATGAGCAGTTCTTC | CASSVGSHEQFF | TRBJ2-1 | TRBV6-2/TRBV6-3 | . | .
TGTGCCAGCACCGGGACAGGCAACTATGGCTACACCTTC | CASTGTGNYGYTF | TRBJ1-2 | TRBV2 | TRBD1 | few
TGCGCCAGCAGCCCTCTGGGGGGTAGGAGCACTGAAGCTTTCTTT | CASSPLGGRSTEAFF | TRBJ1-1 | TRBV4-3 | . | .
TGTGCCAGCAGCTCTCCATGGGGGGGAGACTATGGCTACACCTTC | CASSSPWGGDYGYTF | TRBJ1-2 | TRBV12-3/TRBV12-4 | . | few
TGTGCCAGCAGCTTCAAAGGGGGCGGGGGAGGCTACACCTTC | CASSFKGGGGGYTF | TRBJ1-2 | TRBV7-2 | TRBD1 | .
TGCGCCAGCAGCCAAGAGAGACAGGCTAATGAAAAACTGTTTTTT | CASSQERQANEKLFF | TRBJ1-4 | TRBV4-3 | . | .
TGTGCCGGCAGCTTAAAAGAGGTTTCGGCGACCCAGTACTTC | CAGSLKEVSATQYF | TRBJ2-5 | TRBV7-2 | . | .
TGTGCCAGCACTGGCGGGGTCACAGATACGCAGTATTTT | CASTGGVTDTQYF | TRBJ2-3 | TRBV6-2/TRBV6-3 | . | .
TGCGCCAGCAGCTGGGGAACAGGGTATGGTGGCTACACCTTC | CASSWGTGYGGYTF | TRBJ1-2 | TRBV5-1 | . | .
TGCGCCAGCAGCTTTAGTACTAGCGGGGGGAACTACAATGAGCAGTTCTTC | CASSFSTSGGNYNEQFF | TRBJ2-1 | TRBV5-1 | TRBD2 | .
TGTGCCAGCAGCTCAACTCTAGCGGGGGGAGTATACGAGCAGTACTTC | CASSSTLAGGVYEQYF | TRBJ2-7 | TRBV7-2 | TRBD2 | few
TGTGCCAGCAGCTTAGGGGTCGGTGCAACTAATGAAAAACTGTTTTTT | CASSLGVGATNEKLFF | TRBJ1-4 | TRBV7-9 | . | few
TGCGCCAGCAGCCATCACGGACAGCAAGATGGAGATACGCAGTATTTT | CASSHHGQQDGDTQYF | TRBJ2-3 | TRBV7-3 | . | .
TGCAGTGCCTCCGGGACTAGCGGGGGGGACCTTGAGGTAGAAGCGCAGTATTTT | CSASGTSGGDLEVEAQYF | TRBJ2-3 | TRBV20-1 | TRBD2 | .
TGTGCCAGCAGTGGCAGGACAGGGAACAACTATGGCTACACCTTC | CASSGRTGNNYGYTF | TRBJ1-2 | TRBV6-2/TRBV6-3 | TRBD1 | few
TGTGTCAGCAGCCCAGGCCTCTACGAGCAGTACTTC | CVSSPGLYEQYF | TRBJ2-7 | TRBV7-2 | . | .
TGTGCCAGCAGCTTATCTGGGCGGAGCAATCAGCCCCAGCATTTT | CASSLSGRSNQPQHF | TRBJ1-5 | TRBV7-9 | . | few
TGTGCCAGCAGTTACGCCTCAGCGATCCCGGGGCAGGGCTACACCTTC | CASSYASAIPGQGYTF | TRBJ1-2 | TRBV12-3/TRBV12-4 | . | .
TGTGCCAGCAGCCACTACGAGCAGTACTTC | CASSHYEQYF | TRBJ2-7 | TRBV28 | . | many
TGTGCCAGCAGCGCTGGTAATGGGTTCTACAATGAGCAGTTCTTC | CASSAGNGFYNEQFF | TRBJ2-1 | TRBV9 | . | .
TGTGCCACCAGCAGAGCGGGACCAACTAACTATGGCTACACCTTC | CATSRAGPTNYGYTF | TRBJ1-2 | TRBV15 | . | .
TGTGCCAGCAGCCTTATAGTTAGCTCCTACAATGAGCAGTTCTTC | CASSLIVSSYNEQFF | TRBJ2-1 | TRBV11-1 | . | few
TGTGCCAGCAGTGCAAGACCAGGGAATGAGCAGTTCTTC | CASSARPGNEQFF | TRBJ2-1 | TRBV28 | . | .
TGTGCCAGCAGTCCAGGGACTAGCGGGGACTCCTACAATGAGCAGTTCTTC | CASSPGTSGDSYNEQFF | TRBJ2-1 | TRBV27 | TRBD2 | .